This entry lists 8 T cell receptor beta chains sequenced from one sample in a study of blood T cells in healthy people across ages. A sample-barcoded 5' primer and a J-beta primer mix were used in a second PCR of roughly 6 to 12 cycles. TCRdb ran MiXCR on the 5' RACE reads and lists one entry per CDR3 protein. The table includes 750,000 to 1,000,000 distinct CDR3 sequences, about 29% detected once. The sample was also reused in another study, on T cells of mothers and their children.

Input material: blood. All receptors come from a middle-aged woman in good health.

This chain connects TRBV4-3 to TRBJ2-2; D gene unclear. The germline V and J ends were trimmed by 1 base and 3 bases, with 3 bases remaining between them. Germline V gene data show CDR1 as LGHNA and CDR2 as YSLEER. The CDR3 extends over 13 amino acids. CDR3 amino acids: CASSQGHTGELFF. CDR3 bases: TGCGCCAGCAGCCAAGGTCACACCGGGGAGCTGTTTTTT.

V usage is TRBV20-1 and J usage is TRBJ1-4; D may be TRBD1 (5 bases). Deletions cut 5 bases from V and 7 bases from J, with 14 bases between. Germline V gene lookup returns CDR1 DFQATT and CDR2 SNEGSKA (reference sequence). The CDR3 contains 13 residues. The DNA of the CDR3 is TGCAGTGCTCCCCGGGACGGGGGTGAAAAACTGTTTTTT. Amino acids: CSAPRDGGEKLFF.

The chain combines TRBV20-1 with TRBJ2-7, with TRBD1 identical over 8 bases. The CDR3 runs to 14 residues. Germline V gene sequence: CDR1 DFQATT, CDR2 SNEGSKA (reference sequence). The V gene end was trimmed by 5 bases and the J gene end by 1 base; junction bases not matched to a gene: 7. CDR3 bases: TGCAGTGCTGAACGCTACAGGGGGTCCTACGAGCAGTACTTC. It codes for CSAERYRGSYEQYF.

The chain is built from TRBV4-1 and TRBJ2-7; D is ambiguous. From germline, CDR1 is MGHRA and CDR2 YSYEKL. V was clipped by 1 base and J by 7 bases, with 11 bases between them. There are 13 residues in the CDR3. CDR3 nucleotides: TGCGCCAGCAGCCAAGCCTCATACAATGAGCAGTACTTC. Translating it yields CASSQASYNEQYF.

This clonotype appeared a few times. The chain links TRBV28 to TRBJ2-3; the D gene is possibly TRBD2 (6 bases). CDR3 length equals 15 residues. Trimming stripped 7 bases from V and 4 bases from J, with 18 bases between. The V gene's germline CDR1 is MDHEN and CDR2 SYDVKM. The DNA of the CDR3 is TGTGCCAGCACCAAAAGGGCGTCTAGCGCAGATACGCAGTATTTT. It codes for CASTKRASSADTQYF.

The chain links TRBV28 to TRBJ2-7, with D possibly being TRBD1 (6 bases). The CDR3 spans 15 residues. CDR1 is MDHEN, CDR2 SYDVKM, per germline. Trimming left V 4 bases short and J 5 bases short, with 18 bases between. The CDR3 nucleotides are TGTGCCAGCAGTTCCCCGCCGCAGGGGAGCAACGAGCAGTACTTC. This gives the protein CASSSPPQGSNEQYF.

This clonotype turned up a few times. The V and J genes are TRBV15 and TRBJ1-2; TRBD1 aligns across 7 bases. CDR1 LNHNV and CDR2 YYDKDF come from the germline V gene (reference sequence). After removal of 4 bases from V and 2 bases from J, the junction contained 7 bases not matched to a gene. The CDR3 length is 15 residues. CDR3 sequence: CATSTSGTVNYGYTF. As DNA, the CDR3 is TGTGCCACCAGCACCTCCGGGACAGTAAACTATGGCTACACCTTC.

The genes are TRBV28 and TRBJ2-7; D may be TRBD1 (6 bases). Germline V CDR1 and CDR2: MDHEN, SYDVKM. V lost 8 bases to trimming and J lost 2 bases, with 13 bases between them. This CDR3 has 13 amino acids. CDR3 DNA: TGTGCCAGCGACGGGACACCGACCTACGAGCAGTACTTC. It encodes CASDGTPTYEQYF.